This entry is about one T cell receptor (beta chain). Its antigen is unidentified. This sample was included in a study of shared clonotypes between healthy human individuals. Whole-study results and caveats: Blood alone was sampled, and tissue repertoires likely differ. Estimated richness values were generally larger in naive subsets than in memory subsets.

This CDR3 region has 13 residues. V was pared by 5 bases and J by 10 bases, with 15 bases between. Germline V CDR1 and CDR2: SEHNR, FQNEAQ (reference sequence). The sorted-subset replicate PCRs were given around 200 ng DNA, which is about 29,000 T cell genomes. Profiling relied on immunoSEQ multiplex PCR, and the TCRdb table lists in-frame clones only, not all of them. The data hold some 100,000 clones, with around 68% observed a single time. This clonotype originated in a woman in her thirties in good health. V and J are TRBV7-9 and TRBJ2-1; D is unclear. Material: memory CD8+ T cells sorted from blood. Subset indicated: CD45RO+ cells pooled with CCR7-negative TemRA cells. The CDR3 spells CASSQPFGAEQFF. The DNA of the CDR3 is TGTGCCAGCAGCCAACCTTTTGGAGCGGAGCAGTTCTTC.